The clone carrying this T cell receptor (beta chain) was observed a single time. The antigen is unknown. The CDR3 has 13 amino acids. Trimming cost V 2 bases and J 3 bases; bases outside gene matches: 2. CDR1 is SQVTM and CDR2 is ANQGSEA in the germline V gene. Profiling relied on immunoSEQ multiplex PCR, and the TCRdb table lists in-frame clones only, not all of them. Here the sample spans roughly 130,000 clones, around 94% being singletons. The source of the sample is a study of human thymus T cells. From resections taken during corrective heart surgery, the thymus tissue was obtained. Infants served as donors; they were healthy and Finnish and were having corrective surgery for congenital heart defects. The study, taken as a whole, reports: Thymic and blood repertoires appeared to carry a bias in their V and J gene usage.

The sequence was obtained from a boy under two years old with a congenital heart defect but otherwise immunologically healthy. This chain uses TRBV29-1 with TRBJ2-3, with 7 bases aligning to TRBD2. Sequences were obtained from thymus tissue. CDR3: CSVESGGTDTQYF. In DNA, the CDR3 is TGCAGCGTTGAATCCGGGGGGACAGATACGCAGTATTTT.